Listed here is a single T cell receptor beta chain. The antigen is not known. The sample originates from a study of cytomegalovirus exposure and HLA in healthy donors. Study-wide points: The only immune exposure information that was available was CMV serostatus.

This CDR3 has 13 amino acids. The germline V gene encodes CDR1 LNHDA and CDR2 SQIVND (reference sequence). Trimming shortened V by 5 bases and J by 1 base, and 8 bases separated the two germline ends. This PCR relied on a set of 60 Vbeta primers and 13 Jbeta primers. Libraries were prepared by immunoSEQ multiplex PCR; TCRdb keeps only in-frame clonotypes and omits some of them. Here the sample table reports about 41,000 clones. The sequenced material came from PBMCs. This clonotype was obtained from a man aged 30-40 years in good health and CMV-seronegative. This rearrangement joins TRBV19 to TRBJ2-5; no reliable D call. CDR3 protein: CASSGPRQETQYF. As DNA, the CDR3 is TGTGCCAGTAGTGGGCCCCGCCAAGAGACCCAGTACTTC.